This T cell receptor (beta chain) originates from a study of early T cells in non-severe SARS-CoV-2 infection. The sample holds a few counts of this clonotype. V lost 8 bases, J lost 1 base, and 8 bases lay in between. CDR3 length: 13 amino acids. The germline CDR1 and CDR2 sequences are LNHDA and SQIVND (reference sequence). Researchers tagged individual cDNA molecules with unique molecular identifiers. TCRdb re-derived calls from the 5' RACE reads in MiXCR, one entry per CDR3 protein. The sample records about 110,000 distinct CDR3 sequences, around an eighth being singletons. This material consisted of whole blood, taken at baseline. The receptor was isolated from an adult who was a healthcare worker with PCR-confirmed SARS-CoV-2 infection or an uninfected control (not recorded which). The gene calls are TRBV19 and TRBJ2-2; D perhaps matches TRBD2 (5 bases). CDR3 amino acids: CASGLGNTGELFF. The DNA of the CDR3 is TGTGCCAGTGGACTCGGGAACACCGGGGAGCTGTTTTTT.